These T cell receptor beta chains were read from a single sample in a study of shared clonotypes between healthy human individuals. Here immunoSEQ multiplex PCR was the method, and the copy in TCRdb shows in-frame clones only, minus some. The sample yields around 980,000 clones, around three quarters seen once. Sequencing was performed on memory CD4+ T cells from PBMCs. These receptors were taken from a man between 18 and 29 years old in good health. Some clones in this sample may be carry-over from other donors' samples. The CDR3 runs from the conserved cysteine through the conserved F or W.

CDR3aa: CSVGGGTSGSYNEQFF
v_gene: TRBV29-1
j_gene: TRBJ2-1

CDR3aa: CASSQDQGNRQYF
v_gene: TRBV14
j_gene: TRBJ2-7

CDR3aa: CASRGSFNEKLFF
v_gene: TRBV5-1
j_gene: TRBJ1-4

CDR3aa: CASSLEQGRETQYF
v_gene: TRBV5-1
j_gene: TRBJ2-5

CDR3aa: CASSIRDSRGNEQFF
v_gene: TRBV9
j_gene: TRBJ2-1

CDR3aa: CASSLRGTSGRSETQYF
v_gene: TRBV5-6
j_gene: TRBJ2-5

CDR3aa: CASKRSSYEQYF
v_gene: TRBV2
j_gene: TRBJ2-7

CDR3aa: CASSKREGGPEQYF
v_gene: TRBV5-4
j_gene: TRBJ2-7

CDR3aa: CASTGGAGSYEQYF
v_gene: TRBV2
j_gene: TRBJ2-7

CDR3aa: CASSGWGNAYEQYF
v_gene: TRBV6-1
j_gene: NA

CDR3aa: CASSSSGKGINEQFF
v_gene: TRBV7-3
j_gene: TRBJ2-1

CDR3aa: CASSLLGSDRGFSGTEAFF
v_gene: TRBV28
j_gene: TRBJ1-1

CDR3aa: CAWSLAGDYNEQFF
v_gene: TRBV30
j_gene: TRBJ2-1

CDR3aa: CASSHEVGLGYTF
v_gene: TRBV6-6
j_gene: TRBJ1-2

CDR3aa: CASSFGGYTF
v_gene: TRBV5-8
j_gene: TRBJ1-2

CDR3aa: CAIAEMNTEAFF
v_gene: TRBV10-3
j_gene: TRBJ1-1

CDR3aa: CASSYTRDREEYF
v_gene: TRBV5-1
j_gene: TRBJ2-7

CDR3aa: CASLFGGGNTIYF
v_gene: TRBV28
j_gene: TRBJ1-3

CDR3aa: CASSLAGWYEQYF
v_gene: TRBV5-1
j_gene: TRBJ2-7

CDR3aa: CSVKPDGYNYGYTF
v_gene: TRBV29-1
j_gene: TRBJ1-2

CDR3aa: CASSAPGLSTYEQYF
v_gene: TRBV28
j_gene: TRBJ2-7

CDR3aa: CASRRVSTDTQYF
v_gene: TRBV9
j_gene: TRBJ2-3

CDR3aa: CASQKSQAYEQYF
v_gene: TRBV6-1
j_gene: TRBJ2-7

CDR3aa: CASSLGGRGTDTQYF
v_gene: TRBV5-4
j_gene: TRBJ2-3

CDR3aa: CSVANIRDHEQYF
v_gene: TRBV29-1
j_gene: TRBJ2-7

CDR3aa: CASSASGGVYEQYF
v_gene: TRBV9
j_gene: TRBJ2-7

CDR3aa: CASSGANNEQFF
v_gene: TRBV6-1
j_gene: TRBJ2-1

CDR3aa: CASSRLAGKTYEQYF
v_gene: TRBV6-5
j_gene: TRBJ2-7

CDR3aa: CASSLLLHLDTQYF
v_gene: TRBV7-9
j_gene: TRBJ2-3

CDR3aa: CASSPQGRNTIYF
v_gene: TRBV18
j_gene: TRBJ1-3

CDR3aa: CASSPMTGDTEAFF
v_gene: TRBV27
j_gene: TRBJ1-1

CDR3aa: CASSSPGGLGNNEQFF
v_gene: TRBV28
j_gene: TRBJ2-1

CDR3aa: CASSPGQLYGYTF
v_gene: TRBV11-2
j_gene: TRBJ1-2

CDR3aa: CASKGGGRDTGELFF
v_gene: TRBV28
j_gene: TRBJ2-2

CDR3aa: CASSRERDGELFF
v_gene: TRBV6-1
j_gene: TRBJ2-2

CDR3aa: CAWTPTEQSEAFF
v_gene: TRBV30
j_gene: TRBJ1-1

CDR3aa: CASSMTTDEQFF
v_gene: TRBV28
j_gene: TRBJ2-1